The clone carrying this TCR beta chain was seen only once. The entry originates in a study of blood T cell repertoires in COVID-19. Data came from immunoSEQ multiplex PCR; TCRdb stores just in-frame clones and leaves some out. The data contain approximately 400,000 clones, around 83% of them singletons. The source is a woman aged 50 to 60 who had recovered from COVID-19. The sample consisted of PBMCs or T cells enriched from blood (not recorded which).

CDR3 residues: CASSTTGNEKLFF. CDR3 in DNA: TGTGCCAGCAGTACGACAGGGAATGAAAAACTGTTTTTT. The V gene is TRBV6-5, the J gene TRBJ1-4, with 7 nucleotides matching TRBD1. Germline assignment: CDR1 MNHEY and CDR2 SVGAGI. Trimming took 5 bases from V and 5 from J; bases not matched to a gene: 2. The CDR3 contains 13 residues.